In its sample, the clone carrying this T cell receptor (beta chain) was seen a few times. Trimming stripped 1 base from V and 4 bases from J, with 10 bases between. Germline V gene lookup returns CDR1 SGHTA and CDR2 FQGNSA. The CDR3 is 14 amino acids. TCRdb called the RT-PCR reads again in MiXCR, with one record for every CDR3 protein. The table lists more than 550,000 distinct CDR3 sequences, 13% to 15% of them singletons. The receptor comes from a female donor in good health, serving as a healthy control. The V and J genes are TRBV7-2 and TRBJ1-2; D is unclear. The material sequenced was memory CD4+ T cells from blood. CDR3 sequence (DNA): TGTGCCAGCAGCTTAGGGCGGACGTTCTATGGCTACACCTTC. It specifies CASSLGRTFYGYTF.